These 10 T cell receptor beta chains were sequenced from one sample in a study of OX40 agonist ivuxolimab in advanced cancers. Assay: immunoSEQ multiplex PCR; the TCRdb copy retains only in-frame clones and omits some. The data show 14,000 to 15,000 clones, around four fifths seen once. The input for sequencing was CD4+ or CD8+ T cells sorted from blood, taken in a trial of the OX40 agonist ivuxolimab. The origin of the receptors is an adult with an advanced solid tumor such as melanoma, head and neck, liver or kidney cancer.

The genes are TRBV7-3 and TRBJ2-1; D gene ambiguous. The CDR3 contains 11 residues. The ends were cut back, 2 bases at V and 8 bases at J, with 4 bases in the middle. Germline assignment: CDR1 SGHTA and CDR2 FQGTGA. CDR3 in amino acids: CASSLGDEQFF. Here the CDR3 DNA reads TGTGCCAGCAGCTTAGGAGATGAGCAGTTCTTC. The complete variable domain, with remaining parts taken from reference TRBV7-3 and TRBJ2-1, reads GAGVSQTPSNKVTEKGKYVELRCDPISGHTALYWYRQSLGQGPEFLIYFQGTGAADDSGLPNDRFFAVRPEGSVSTLKIQRTERGDSAVYLCASSLGDEQFFGPGTRLTVL.

The chain has TRBV5-4 and TRBJ2-5; no clear D gene. Germline V CDR1 and CDR2: SGHNT, YYREEE (reference sequence). V lost 0 bases, J lost 3 bases, and 0 bases lay in between. This CDR3 region has 11 residues. The CDR3 bases are TGTGCCAGCAGCTTGGAAGAGACCCAGTACTTC. Its protein product is CASSLEETQYF.

V gene TRBV5-1 combines with J gene TRBJ2-7, with TRBD1 identical over 7 bases. The length of the CDR3 is 13 residues. Trimming cost V 3 bases and J 10 bases; bases outside gene matches: 10. The germline V gene encodes CDR1 SGHRS and CDR2 YFSETQ. CDR3 in DNA: TGCGCCAGCAGCTGGGTGACAGGGTCCGACCAGTACTTC. As protein: CASSWVTGSDQYF.

Points on this clone: Given a much more abundant clone one base away, this may be a read error. Additional DNA sequences in this sample encode the identical CDR3. CDR3 DNA: TGTGCCAGCAGCTTAGGGAGCACCGGGGAGCTGTTTTTT. It yields the protein CASSLGSTGELFF. This rearrangement joins TRBV7-9 to TRBJ2-2; D not certain. Trimming left V 1 base short and J 4 bases short, with 4 bases between. The germline V gene has CDR1 SEHNR and CDR2 FQNEAQ (reference sequence). The CDR3 sequence is 13 residues long.

The CDR3 nucleotides are TGTGCCAGCAGATTAGGACCAATGGGCACTGAAGCTTTCTTT. Protein product: CASRLGPMGTEAFF. V and J are TRBV4-2 and TRBJ1-1; D is ambiguous. The CDR3 is made up of 14 amino acids. V lost 6 bases, J lost 4 bases, and 15 bases lay in between. Looked up from germline, CDR1 is LGHNA and CDR2 is YNFKEQ.

The chain recombines TRBV6-4 with TRBJ2-3; D call uncertain. The CDR3 spans 14 residues. The ends were cut back, 2 bases at V and 2 bases at J, with 8 bases in the middle. CDR1 is MRHNA, CDR2 SNTAGT, per germline. CDR3 residues: CASSDNAHTDTQYF. The CDR3 bases are TGTGCCAGCAGTGACAACGCTCACACAGATACGCAGTATTTT.

The chain carries TRBV11-3 and TRBJ2-1; possibly TRBD2 for D (5 bases). V lost 5 bases, J lost 2 bases, and 13 bases lay in between. This CDR3 contains 15 residues. In germline, CDR1 is SGHNT, CDR2 YENEEA. For the CDR3, the DNA is TGTGCCAGCAGCCTCGTTAGCGAAACCTACAATGAGCAGTTCTTC. Translated: CASSLVSETYNEQFF.

This rearrangement joins TRBV25-1 to TRBJ2-3, with no clear D. Trimming removed 5 bases at V and 5 bases at J, with 8 bases between. The CDR3 is 12 amino acids. Per germline, CDR1 MGHDK and CDR2 SYGVNS. CDR3 nucleotides: TGTGCCAGCAGTTTACCGGGAGATACGCAGTATTTT. Its translation is CASSLPGDTQYF.

This chain links TRBV15 with TRBJ2-7; 10 nucleotides line up with TRBD1. Trimming took 5 bases from V and 2 from J; bases not matched to a gene: 3. This CDR3 has 14 residues. Germline lookup yields CDR1 LNHNV and CDR2 YYDKDF (reference sequence). Here the CDR3 DNA reads TGTGCCACCAGCTTAGACAGGGGGCCCTACGAGCAGTACTTC. Translation gives CATSLDRGPYEQYF.

By proportion, this clone is medium-sized. The chain uses TRBV2 and TRBJ2-7; D is unclear. Trimming cost V 7 bases and J 4 bases, with 8 bases left between them. Germline V CDR1 and CDR2: SNHLY, FYNNEI. This CDR3 contains 11 residues. The CDR3 nucleotides are TGTGCCAGCACCCAAGAATACGAGCAGTACTTC. Translation: CASTQEYEQYF.